This T cell receptor (beta chain) was recorded in a study of T-cell reconstitution after alpha-beta-depleted transplantation in children. The CDR3 is 13 residues long. V lost 0 bases and J lost 4, with 4 bases in between. This clonotype was observed many times. TCRbeta library construction was performed incorporating unique molecular identifiers. Each CDR3 protein is one row after TCRdb ran MiXCR on the PCR reads. The sample lists a few hundred thousand distinct CDR3 sequences; 9.5% to 13% were seen once. The rearrangement links TRBV12-3 or TRBV12-4 to TRBJ1-5; D remains unclear. The sample in question was PBMCs, obtained before TCRalphabeta/CD19-depleted stem cell transplant. The TCR comes from a boy less than two years old with acute myeloid leukemia, due to receive a stem cell transplant. This CDR3 reads CASSLAQNQPQHF. The CDR3 DNA reads TGTGCCAGCAGTTTAGCGCAGAATCAGCCCCAGCATTTT.